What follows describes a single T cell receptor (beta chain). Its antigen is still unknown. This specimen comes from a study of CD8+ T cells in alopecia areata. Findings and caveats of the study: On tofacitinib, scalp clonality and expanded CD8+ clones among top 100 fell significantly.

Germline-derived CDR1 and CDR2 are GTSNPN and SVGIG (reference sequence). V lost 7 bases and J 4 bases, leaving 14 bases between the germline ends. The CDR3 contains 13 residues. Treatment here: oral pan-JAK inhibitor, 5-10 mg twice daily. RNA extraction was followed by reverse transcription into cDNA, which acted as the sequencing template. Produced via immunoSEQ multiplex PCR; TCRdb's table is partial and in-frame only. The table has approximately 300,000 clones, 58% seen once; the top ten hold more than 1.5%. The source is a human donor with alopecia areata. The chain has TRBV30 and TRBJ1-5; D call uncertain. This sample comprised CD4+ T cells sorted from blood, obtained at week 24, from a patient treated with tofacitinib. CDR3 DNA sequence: TGTGCCTTCGGCCCAGTGGGGAATCAGCCCCAGCATTTT. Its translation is CAFGPVGNQPQHF.